One sample yielded the 21 T cell receptor beta chains listed below, sequenced in a study of blood T cell repertoires in COVID-19. Repertoires were generated with immunoSEQ multiplex PCR, while TCRdb's copy carries only in-frame clones and drops some. Here the sample spans over 200,000 clones, approximately 90% being singletons. The sequenced material came from peripheral blood. Receptors originate from a man in his sixties with COVID-19, enrolled during active disease.

This clone was found a few times. This chain joins TRBV4-1 and TRBJ2-1; 11 bases map to TRBD1. The CDR3 has 15 amino acids. V trimming: 4 bases; J trimming: 9 bases; junction bases outside the gene matches: 8. The germline CDR1 and CDR2 sequences are MGHRA and YSYEKL. CDR3 protein: CASSRGQGARSEQFF. Here the CDR3 DNA reads TGCGCCAGCAGCCGCGGACAGGGGGCGCGTTCTGAGCAGTTCTTC.

This chain uses TRBV6-5 with TRBJ1-2; 11 bases match TRBD1. This CDR3 has 14 residues. CDR1 is MNHEY and CDR2 is SVGAGI in the germline V gene. V was clipped by 10 bases and J by 7 bases; unmatched bases: 11. CDR3 sequence: CATRTGGGRGGYTF. For the CDR3, the DNA is TGTGCCACACGGACAGGGGGCGGTCGGGGTGGCTACACCTTC.

The rearrangement uses TRBV19 and TRBJ2-1, with D perhaps TRBD2 (5 bases). CDR3 size: 15 residues. Germline lookup yields CDR1 LNHDA and CDR2 SQIVND (reference sequence). The V end lost 7 bases, the J end lost 1 base, and 14 bases lay between the germline ends. CDR3 DNA sequence: TGTGCCAGTAAGTCCTCGGGGTCATCCTACAATGAGCAGTTCTTC. This sequence encodes CASKSSGSSYNEQFF.

The chain recombines TRBV9 with TRBJ1-1, with 10 bases identical to TRBD1. V lost 7 bases and J lost 0; bases outside the gene matches: 6. Germline V gene sequence: CDR1 SGDLS, CDR2 YYNGEE. CDR3 length equals 15 residues. CDR3 protein: CASGTGVGMNTEAFF. DNA for the CDR3: TGTGCCAGCGGGACAGGGGTGGGGATGAACACTGAAGCTTTCTTT.

This chain joins TRBV4-1 and TRBJ2-7; D gene uncertain. This CDR3 contains 16 residues. Per the germline V gene, CDR1 is MGHRA and CDR2 is YSYEKL. Trimming took off 0 bases at V and 2 bases at J, with 14 bases between the two ends. CDR3 coding DNA: TGCGCCAGCAGCCAAGATGATCGTCGCGGAACCTACGAGCAGTACTTC. Amino acids: CASSQDDRRGTYEQYF.

This clone appeared once. The chain carries TRBV7-2 and TRBJ2-3; a weak D match, TRBD2 (6 bases). Germline assignment: CDR1 SGHTA and CDR2 FQGNSA. The CDR3 is 13 residues long. Trimming stripped 2 bases from V and 11 bases from J, with 14 bases between. For the CDR3, the DNA is TGTGCCAGCAGCTTACTCGCGGGAAGTGGGCAGTATTTT. It encodes CASSLLAGSGQYF.

The chain links TRBV28 to TRBJ2-2, with 7 bases that match TRBD2. This CDR3 is 19 amino acids long. Germline CDR1 reads MDHEN; CDR2 reads SYDVKM. J lost 0 bases, V lost 2 bases, and 12 bases had no gene match. This CDR3 reads CASSLTLPAGAANTGELFF. DNA of the CDR3: TGTGCCAGCAGTTTAACCCTCCCGGCGGGAGCGGCGAACACCGGGGAGCTGTTTTTT.

This chain uses TRBV2 with TRBJ1-1; tentative D call: TRBD1 (6 bases). This CDR3 region has 13 residues. V lost 4 bases and J lost 3, with 9 bases in between. Germline-derived CDR1 and CDR2 are SNHLY and FYNNEI. CDR3 sequence: CASSGGHYTEAFF. CDR3 in DNA: TGTGCCAGCAGTGGGGGACACTACACTGAAGCTTTCTTT.

The chain uses TRBV5-1 and TRBJ1-6; TRBD1 might be the D (6 bases). Germline-derived CDR1 and CDR2 are SGHRS and YFSETQ. There are 15 residues in the CDR3. Trimming pared 4 bases from V and 5 bases from J, leaving 13 bases between. CDR3 sequence (DNA): TGCGCCAGCAGCCCCGGGGGGCTTAATAATTCACCCCTCCACTTT. It yields the protein CASSPGGLNNSPLHF.

The chain joins TRBV28 to TRBJ1-1; TRBD1 matches at 8 bases. V trimming: 4 bases; J trimming: 4 bases; junction bases outside the gene matches: 8. Per the germline V gene, CDR1 is MDHEN and CDR2 is SYDVKM. This CDR3 contains 15 residues. This CDR3 reads CASSSSYTGGTEAFF. CDR3 nucleotide sequence: TGTGCCAGCAGTTCCTCGTACACAGGGGGCACTGAAGCTTTCTTT.

V usage is TRBV5-1 and J usage is TRBJ1-1; 8 bases line up with TRBD1. This CDR3 is 15 amino acids long. Germline CDR1 reads SGHRS; CDR2 reads YFSETQ. Losses at the gene ends were 0 bases for V and 3 bases for J; bases not matched to a gene: 4. The CDR3 here is CASSLGDRSDTEAFF. CDR3 bases: TGCGCCAGCAGCTTGGGGGACAGGTCTGACACTGAAGCTTTCTTT.

The chain joins TRBV4-2 to TRBJ2-1; a possible D gene is TRBD1 (5 bases). The V end lost 4 bases, the J end lost 0 bases, and 13 bases lay between the germline ends. Germline assignment: CDR1 LGHNA and CDR2 YNFKEQ. This CDR3 contains 16 residues. The DNA of the CDR3 is TGTGCCAGCAGCCCCCCGACAGCCAGCTCCTACAATGAGCAGTTCTTC. Translating gives CASSPPTASSYNEQFF.

J is TRBJ1-1 and V is TRBV15; a weak D match, TRBD1 (6 bases). In germline, CDR1 is LNHNV, CDR2 YYDKDF (reference sequence). The V end was cut by 7 bases, the J end by 4 bases, with 13 bases between. The CDR3 has 13 amino acids. The CDR3 protein is CATMGTTLTEAFF. The CDR3 region has the DNA TGTGCCACCATGGGGACAACCCTCACTGAAGCTTTCTTT.

This chain connects TRBV3-1 (or the pseudogene TRBV3-2) to TRBJ1-2; D is undetermined. Germline-derived CDR1 and CDR2 are LGHDT and YNNKEL (reference sequence). The CDR3 runs 14 residues. Trimming cost V 4 bases and J 7 bases, with 16 bases left between them. The CDR3 is CASSPRQPGSGYTF. The DNA for the CDR3 is TGTGCCAGCAGCCCTCGACAACCTGGTTCTGGCTACACCTTC.

Only a few counts were recorded for this clone. The chain combines TRBV15 with TRBJ1-2; D remains unclear. Trimming removed 0 bases from V and 4 bases from J, with 12 bases in between. The germline V gene encodes CDR1 LNHNV and CDR2 YYDKDF (reference sequence). This CDR3 has 15 amino acids. The CDR3 spells CATSRDAGPFYGYTF. The CDR3 DNA follows: TGTGCCACCAGCAGAGATGCGGGCCCCTTCTATGGCTACACCTTC.

This clone was counted once. The CDR3 nucleotides are TGTGCCAGCAGCTTTGCTAACAGGGATAGAGGTGAAAAACTGTTTTTT. It yields the protein CASSFANRDRGEKLFF. The V gene is TRBV5-6, the J gene TRBJ1-4; D possibly corresponds to TRBD1 (6 bases). The CDR3 has 16 amino acids. Germline V lookup: CDR1 SGHDT, CDR2 YYEEEE. Trimming left V 2 bases short and J 7 bases short, with 18 bases between.

The chain uses TRBV2 and TRBJ1-3; D is perhaps TRBD1 (6 bases). The CDR3 runs 15 residues. Germline values: CDR1 SNHLY, CDR2 FYNNEI. V dropped 6 bases and J dropped 3 bases, with 15 bases sitting between them. Here the CDR3 reads CASRDNTGHGNTIYF. The CDR3 region has the DNA TGTGCCAGCAGGGACAATACAGGGCATGGAAACACCATATATTTT.

This chain links TRBV28 with TRBJ2-5, with TRBD2 as a possible D gene (6 bases). V was cut by 5 bases and J by 5 bases, with 12 bases left in between. Germline lookup yields CDR1 MDHEN and CDR2 SYDVKM. The CDR3 extends over 13 amino acids. CDR3 DNA: TGTGCCAGCAGTCCCCTCCGGGGGGAGACCCAGTACTTC. Encoded protein: CASSPLRGETQYF.

This chain links TRBV3-1 (or the pseudogene TRBV3-2) with TRBJ2-7; TRBD2 might be the D (6 bases). The CDR3 runs to 14 residues. Germline CDR1 and CDR2: LGHDT and YNNKEL (reference sequence). Trimming left V 0 bases short and J 5 bases short, with 11 bases between. The CDR3 bases are TGTGCCAGCAGCCAAGATAGCGGAGAGGACGAGCAGTACTTC. It codes for CASSQDSGEDEQYF.

Details on this clone: The identical CDR3 is also encoded by other nucleotide sequences in the sample. This chain uses TRBV5-1 with TRBJ2-7; 7 nucleotides align to TRBD1. The germline V gene has CDR1 SGHRS and CDR2 YFSETQ. V lost 4 bases to trimming and J lost 0 bases; unmatched junction nucleotides: 4. This CDR3 spans 14 amino acids. DNA of the CDR3: TGCGCCAGCAGCCTAGGGACAGCCTCCTACGAGCAGTACTTC. It yields the protein CASSLGTASYEQYF.

This chain uses TRBV5-8 with TRBJ1-5; TRBD1 agrees at 12 bases. This CDR3 has 18 amino acids. Germline trimming cut 0 bases from V and 6 bases from J; bases unmatched to any gene: 10. In germline, CDR1 is SGHTS, CDR2 YDEGEE. CDR3 nucleotides: TGTGCCAGCAGCTTGGCCCGAGGGACAGGGGGCGTGAGTCAGCCCCAGCATTTT. Protein: CASSLARGTGGVSQPQHF.